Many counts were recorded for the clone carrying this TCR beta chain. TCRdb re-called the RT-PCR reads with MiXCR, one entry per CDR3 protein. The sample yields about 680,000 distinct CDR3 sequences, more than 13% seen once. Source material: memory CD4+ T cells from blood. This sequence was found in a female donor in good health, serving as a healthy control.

The CDR3 region has the DNA TGCAGTGCTAGTAAACTAGCGGGGAGAGAGACCCAGTACTTC. Its protein is CSASKLAGRETQYF. V gene TRBV20-1 combines with J gene TRBJ2-5; 10 bases line up with TRBD2. This CDR3 is built from 14 residues. Trimming at V came to 3 bases and at J to 4 bases, leaving 5 bases not matched to a gene. Germline V gene lookup returns CDR1 DFQATT and CDR2 SNEGSKA (reference sequence).